One sample yielded the 14 T cell receptor beta chains listed below, sequenced in a study of sequential checkpoint blockade in melanoma. Treatment noted: randomized to nivolumab then ipilimumab (arm A) or the reverse (arm B). Sequencing was performed with immunoSEQ multiplex PCR; in TCRdb, only in-frame clones are kept and a portion is missing. Of about 17,000 clones listed, around 69% are singletons. This specimen was CD8+ T cells sorted from blood (inferred from file names), taken from a patient given nivolumab and ipilimumab in sequence. All receptors derive from a human donor with melanoma.

The chain links TRBV5-1 to TRBJ1-2; D uncertain. In germline, CDR1 is SGHRS, CDR2 YFSETQ. Trimming pared 4 bases from V and 8 bases from J, leaving 12 bases between. The CDR3 has 12 residues. The CDR3, as DNA: TGCGCCAGCAGCCATTCGGGTGAAGGCTACACCTTC. As protein: CASSHSGEGYTF.

In its sample, this clone ranks as medium-sized. Distinct nucleotide sequences in the sample also encode this CDR3. The chain carries TRBV7-3 and TRBJ2-5; 8 bases fit TRBD1. CDR1 SGHTA and CDR2 FQGTGA come from the germline V gene. The CDR3 has 15 residues. With 1 base clipped from V and 4 bases from J, the junction kept 5 bases outside the gene matches. The CDR3 here is CASSLNAGGLETQYF. In DNA form, the CDR3 reads TGTGCCAGCAGCTTAAACGCAGGGGGCCTAGAGACCCAGTACTTC.

The CDR3 coding sequence is TGTGCCAGCAGCAACCCCGGGGAGACCCAGTACTTC. Protein product: CASSNPGETQYF. This chain connects TRBV9 to TRBJ2-5; no reliable D call. CDR3 size: 12 residues. V was trimmed by 4 bases and J by 5 bases, leaving 9 bases between them. Germline V gene sequence: CDR1 SGDLS, CDR2 YYNGEE. The whole variable domain, remainder taken from reference TRBV9 and TRBJ2-5, is DSGVTQTPKHLITATGQRVTLRCSPRSGDLSVYWYQQSLDQGLQFLIQYYNGEERAKGNILERFSAQQFPDLHSELNLSSLELGDSALYFCASSNPGETQYFGPGTRLLVL.

The CDR3 protein is CASSLRGGEQFF. CDR3 bases: TGTGCCAGCAGCCTCCGGGGGGGTGAGCAGTTCTTC. The chain couples TRBV7-9 to TRBJ2-1, with 8 bases aligning to TRBD2. CDR1 is SEHNR and CDR2 is FQNEAQ in the germline V gene (reference sequence). Trimming at V came to 5 bases and at J to 9 bases, leaving 3 bases not matched to a gene. CDR3 length: 12 amino acids.

The sample holds a few counts of this clone. The CDR3 spells CASNPTGTSSYEQYF. The CDR3 DNA follows: TGTGCCAGCAACCCGACAGGGACCAGCTCCTACGAGCAGTACTTC. The V and J genes are TRBV7-3 and TRBJ2-7; 7 nucleotides agree with TRBD1. Germline CDR1 reads SGHTA; CDR2 reads FQGTGA. The CDR3 contains 15 residues. Germline trimming cut 7 bases from V and 0 bases from J; bases unmatched to any gene: 9.

This clone is medium-sized within its sample. The chain couples TRBV7-3 to TRBJ2-7, with D possibly TRBD2 on 6 matching bases. V lost 4 bases to trimming and J lost 3 bases, with 16 bases between them. CDR1 and CDR2 from the germline V gene are SGHTA and FQGTGA. The CDR3 covers 15 residues. In DNA, the CDR3 is TGTGCCAGCAGCTCCGGGGGTGGGGGTTTCTACGAGCAGTACGTC. This translates into CASSSGGGGFYEQYV.

This clone was found a few times. This chain uses TRBV6-7 with TRBJ1-5, with TRBD1 identical over 9 bases. TRBV6-7 is treated as an ORF (open reading frame) with a function not yet certain. The ends lost 7 bases at V and 7 bases at J; junction bases unmatched: 11. CDR3 size: 15 residues. The chain's CDR3 is CASTPRGTGSQPQHF. The CDR3 DNA follows: TGTGCCAGCACGCCCCGCGGGACAGGGAGCCAGCCCCAGCATTTT.

This clone has a handful of counts. The J gene is TRBJ2-3, the V gene TRBV4-2; 11 bases are a match to TRBD2. With 3 bases clipped from V and 5 bases from J, the junction kept 10 bases outside the gene matches. Looked up from germline, CDR1 is LGHNA and CDR2 is YNFKEQ. The CDR3 is 17 residues long. This CDR3 is CASSQDFSGGAGDTQYF. CDR3 bases: TGTGCCAGCAGCCAGGACTTTAGCGGGGGGGCGGGAGATACGCAGTATTTT.

V is TRBV11-2 and J is TRBJ1-1; 9 nucleotides agree with TRBD1. The junction had 5 bases not matched to a gene; V was cut back by 5 bases and J by 1 base. The CDR3 sequence is 15 residues long. The V gene's germline CDR1 is SGHAT and CDR2 FQNNGV. CDR3 residues: CASSPQTGGNTEAFF. DNA of the CDR3: TGTGCCAGCAGCCCTCAGACAGGGGGGAACACTGAAGCTTTCTTT.

This sequence joins TRBV4-3 and TRBJ1-2, with TRBD1 identical over 8 bases. After removal of 5 bases from V and 7 bases from J, the junction contained 9 bases not matched to a gene. Germline V CDR1 and CDR2: LGHNA, YSLEER. This CDR3 spans 14 amino acids. CDR3 loop: CASSLRTGISGYTF. CDR3 bases: TGCGCCAGCAGCTTACGGACAGGGATCTCTGGCTACACCTTC.

V is TRBV14 and J is TRBJ2-4; a weak D match, TRBD1 (6 bases). From germline, CDR1 is SGHDN and CDR2 FVKESK. Trimming stripped 0 bases from V and 0 bases from J, with 15 bases between. This CDR3 spans 18 amino acids. CDR3 sequence: CASSQEIPGHLAKNIQYF. CDR3 coding DNA: TGTGCCAGCAGCCAAGAGATTCCGGGACACCTAGCCAAAAACATTCAGTACTTC.

Here the CDR3 reads CASSHDDAGGNIQYF. In DNA form, the CDR3 reads TGTGCCAGCAGCCACGACGATGCTGGGGGGAACATTCAGTACTTC. This rearrangement joins TRBV5-4 to TRBJ2-4; TRBD2 is a possible D gene (6 bases). CDR1 and CDR2 (germline): SGHNT, YYREEE (reference sequence). The V gene lost 4 bases and the J gene lost 7 bases, with 18 bases spanning the gap. CDR3 size: 15 residues.

This chain uses TRBV9 with TRBJ1-4, with D possibly TRBD1 on 5 matching bases. The CDR3 sequence is 15 residues long. Germline values: CDR1 SGDLS, CDR2 YYNGEE. Trimming took off 4 bases at V and 7 bases at J, with 17 bases between the two ends. The CDR3 region is CASSPDTPGFEKLFF. DNA of the CDR3: TGTGCCAGCAGCCCAGATACCCCAGGGTTTGAAAAACTGTTTTTT.

The genes are TRBV5-6 and TRBJ1-5; D is ambiguous. Germline CDR1 reads SGHDT; CDR2 reads YYEEEE. Trimming removed 4 bases from V and 6 bases from J, with 8 bases in between. This CDR3 has 12 residues. CDR3 in DNA: TGTGCCAGCAGCAAACAGAGTCAGCCCCAGCATTTT. Encoded protein: CASSKQSQPQHF.